These 14 T cell receptor beta chains originate from one sample sequenced in a study of cytomegalovirus exposure and HLA in healthy donors. PCR used 60 Vbeta primers and 13 Jbeta primers. Libraries were prepared by immunoSEQ multiplex PCR; TCRdb keeps only in-frame clonotypes and omits some of them. This sample contains approximately 130,000 clones. The material sequenced was PBMCs. These receptor sequences come from a woman in her sixties or seventies in good health and CMV-seronegative.

V gene TRBV6-6 combines with J gene TRBJ1-1; tentative D call: TRBD1 (6 bases). Trimming stripped 3 bases from V and 0 bases from J, with 8 bases between. The CDR3 is 14 amino acids. Germline-derived CDR1 and CDR2 are MNHNY and SVGAGI (reference sequence). This CDR3 is CASSYGQLNTEAFF. CDR3 DNA: TGTGCCAGCAGTTATGGACAGCTGAACACTGAAGCTTTCTTT.

The chain combines TRBV25-1 with TRBJ1-1; D possibly corresponds to TRBD1 (6 bases). The CDR3 is 14 residues long. V shed 4 bases and J shed 4 bases, with 13 bases lying between them. The germline V gene encodes CDR1 MGHDK and CDR2 SYGVNS. The CDR3 loop reads CASSVRGVGTEAFF. The DNA of the CDR3 is TGTGCCAGCAGTGTCAGGGGAGTGGGCACTGAAGCTTTCTTT.

This rearrangement joins TRBV9 to TRBJ2-1; 12 bases fit TRBD2. J gave up 5 bases and V 0 bases, and 6 bases lay outside the gene matches. The germline V gene has CDR1 SGDLS and CDR2 YYNGEE. This CDR3 has 17 residues. The CDR3 loop reads CASSVGWTSGTDNEQFF. CDR3 DNA sequence: TGTGCCAGCAGCGTAGGATGGACTAGCGGGACCGACAATGAGCAGTTCTTC.

The chain couples TRBV27 to TRBJ1-4; 11 positions agree with TRBD1. CDR1 is MNHEY and CDR2 is SMNVEV in the germline V gene (reference sequence). The CDR3 spans 16 residues. Losses at the gene ends were 6 bases for V and 8 bases for J; bases not matched to a gene: 11. CDR3 residues: CASRLKGTGGGEKLFF. The CDR3 bases are TGTGCCAGCAGACTAAAAGGGACAGGGGGAGGGGAAAAACTGTTTTTT.

The genes are TRBV5-1 and TRBJ2-2; 7 bases map to TRBD1. CDR3 size: 15 residues. V was pared by 4 bases and J by 5 bases, with 8 bases of the junction left unmatched. Germline CDR1 and CDR2: SGHRS and YFSETQ. The CDR3 sequence: CASSQETGNTGELFF. Here the CDR3 DNA reads TGCGCCAGCAGCCAAGAGACAGGGAATACCGGGGAGCTGTTTTTT.

The J gene is TRBJ2-5, the V gene TRBV5-1, with a tentative D call TRBD2 (5 bases). The CDR3 totals 15 residues. Trimming pared 0 bases from V and 4 bases from J, leaving 13 bases between. Germline CDR1 reads SGHRS; CDR2 reads YFSETQ. Here the CDR3 reads CASSLGRGGRETQYF. DNA of the CDR3: TGCGCCAGCAGCTTGGGCCGCGGTGGGAGAGAGACCCAGTACTTC.

This rearrangement joins TRBV19 to TRBJ1-5; the D gene is possibly TRBD1 (6 bases). V lost 5 bases and J lost 5, with 16 bases in between. This CDR3 is 15 amino acids long. Looked up from germline, CDR1 is LNHDA and CDR2 is SQIVND (reference sequence). CDR3 bases: TGTGCCAGTAGTCCGGGCCCAGGGGCGTATCAGCCCCAGCATTTT. Protein: CASSPGPGAYQPQHF.

The V call is TRBV5-8, the J call TRBJ2-5; 9 positions match TRBD1. The ends lost 0 bases at V and 5 bases at J; junction bases unmatched: 11. This CDR3 is 17 amino acids long. Germline-derived CDR1 and CDR2 are SGHTS and YDEGEE. CDR3 DNA: TGTGCCAGCAGCTTGGGATACCGGGACAGGGTTGGGGAGACCCAGTACTTC. It translates to CASSLGYRDRVGETQYF.

The chain combines TRBV5-1 with TRBJ1-2, with 8 positions matching TRBD1. This CDR3 contains 15 residues. Germline V lookup: CDR1 SGHRS, CDR2 YFSETQ. J gave up 1 base and V 4 bases, and 6 bases lay outside the gene matches. The CDR3, as DNA: TGCGCCAGCAGCCCGACAGGGGTTTTTAACTATGGCTACACCTTC. Amino acid sequence: CASSPTGVFNYGYTF.

V gene TRBV19 combines with J gene TRBJ2-5; TRBD2 matches at 11 bases. The germline CDR1 and CDR2 sequences are LNHDA and SQIVND (reference sequence). There are 16 residues in the CDR3. Trimming took 2 bases from V and 4 from J; bases not matched to a gene: 6. The CDR3 DNA sequence: TGTGCCAGTAGTATAACTAGCGGGGGCAGGGGAGAGACCCAGTACTTC. It codes for CASSITSGGRGETQYF.

The chain carries TRBV7-3 and TRBJ1-2, with a tentative D call TRBD1 (6 bases). Germline values: CDR1 SGHTA, CDR2 FQGTGA. The CDR3 sequence is 15 residues long. V was clipped by 5 bases and J by 4 bases, with 17 bases between them. CDR3 sequence (DNA): TGTGCCAGCAGCCCCACACAGGGTTCGGGCTATGGCTACACCTTC. Translation: CASSPTQGSGYGYTF.

The chain joins TRBV2 to TRBJ1-4; no clear D gene. Germline V gene lookup returns CDR1 SNHLY and CDR2 FYNNEI. Trimming left V 10 bases short and J 10 bases short, with 19 bases between. The CDR3 sequence is 13 residues long. CDR3 sequence: CATVGEPSGKLFF. For the CDR3, the DNA is TGTGCCACCGTGGGCGAGCCATCCGGAAAACTGTTTTTT.

The V gene is TRBV4-1, the J gene TRBJ2-5; the match to TRBD2 covers 10 bases. V lost 0 bases to trimming and J lost 5 bases; unmatched junction nucleotides: 21. Germline values: CDR1 MGHRA, CDR2 YSYEKL. This CDR3 is 21 amino acids long. CDR3 in DNA: TGCGCCAGCAGCCAAGAAGGAAGCGGGGGGGCCTGGTCTGGTTTTAGGGAGACCCAGTACTTC. It yields the protein CASSQEGSGGAWSGFRETQYF.

This chain links TRBV9 with TRBJ1-1; 9 nucleotides line up with TRBD1. This CDR3 is built from 15 residues. Germline V gives CDR1 SGDLS, CDR2 YYNGEE. V trimming: 0 bases; J trimming: 4 bases; junction bases outside the gene matches: 4. The CDR3 protein is CASSVGTGGGTEAFF. The CDR3 DNA reads as TGTGCCAGCAGCGTAGGAACAGGGGGCGGCACTGAAGCTTTCTTT.